This T cell receptor (beta chain) derives from a study of Ad26.COV2.S vaccination and SARS-CoV-2 variants. Looking at the study overall: Ad26.COV2.S, an intramuscular injection, was given once or twice 56 days apart.

The CDR3 spans 15 residues. V trimming: 4 bases; J trimming: 5 bases; junction bases outside the gene matches: 10. Germline CDR1 and CDR2: MNHEY and SVGAGI. About this clone: As yet, its antigen is unknown.

Here immunoSEQ multiplex PCR was the method, and the copy in TCRdb shows in-frame clones only, minus some. Among under 400,000 clones listed, roughly 84% were seen once. Study-wide points: Total T cell responses, in the TCR breadth and depth analyses, may have been underestimated. The breadth of spike-specific CD8+ and CD4+ T cell responses after vaccination was reportedly substantial.

Treatment in this sample: over 15 received Ad26.COV2.S at low or high dose, single or two shots; a few received placebo; per-sample allocation not given. Day 63 after the first injection of vaccine or placebo was the sampling time. Expressing Wuhan-strain SARS-CoV-2 spike, an Ad26 vector served as the vaccine. The origin of this receptor is a person aged 18-60 years who received the Ad26.COV2.S COVID-19 vaccine or a placebo. This chain links TRBV6-5 with TRBJ1-2; 7 nucleotides line up with TRBD1. Sequenced material: peripheral blood, taken in a trial of Ad26.COV2.S vaccine versus placebo. In DNA, the CDR3 is TGTGCCAGCAGTTCTCCGACAGGGAGAACTTATGGCTACACCTTC. This translates into CASSSPTGRTYGYTF.